The 15 T cell receptor beta chains given below trace back to one sample, sequenced in a study of shared T cell receptors in the human thymus. TCRdb's copy holds only in-frame clones and misses some; the assay was immunoSEQ multiplex PCR. This table holds 630,000 or so clones, more than 70% found once. These sequences were also reported in another study, on human thymus T cells.

Sequenced input: thymocytes. The source is a boy under two years old with a congenital heart defect.

The chain recombines TRBV7-2 with TRBJ2-1; TRBD2 matches 9 bases. V gave up 6 bases and J gave up 0 bases; unmatched junction bases: 12. This CDR3 is 18 amino acids long. The germline CDR1 and CDR2 sequences are SGHTA and FQGNSA. The CDR3 sequence: CASREISAGGSSYNEQFF. CDR3 sequence (DNA): TGTGCCAGCAGGGAAATCTCGGCGGGAGGGAGCTCCTACAATGAGCAGTTCTTC.

The chain links TRBV28 to TRBJ2-1; 7 bases match TRBD1. The CDR3 is 15 amino acids. Germline V gene data show CDR1 as MDHEN and CDR2 as SYDVKM. The junction had 5 bases not matched to a gene; V was cut back by 6 bases and J by 0 bases. The CDR3 sequence is CASRHDRDSYNEQFF. The CDR3 region has the DNA TGTGCCAGCAGGCACGACAGGGACTCCTACAATGAGCAGTTCTTC. The whole variable domain, filled in from reference TRBV28 and TRBJ2-1, reads DVKVTQSSRYLVKRTGEKVFLECVQDMDHENMFWYRQDPGLGLRLIYFSYDVKMKEKGDIPEGYSVSREKKERFSLILESASTNQTSMYLCASRHDRDSYNEQFFGPGTRLTVL.

In this sample, this clone turned up a few times. The genes are TRBV15 and TRBJ2-2, with a possible D match to TRBD2 (5 bases). Looked up from germline, CDR1 is LNHNV and CDR2 is YYDKDF (reference sequence). This CDR3 comprises 14 residues. V gave up 1 base and J gave up 2 bases, with 5 bases separating them. The CDR3 reads CATSRAGNTGELFF. The DNA for the CDR3 is TGTGCCACCAGCAGAGCGGGAAACACCGGGGAGCTGTTTTTT.

The chain joins TRBV7-9 to TRBJ2-7; D perhaps matches TRBD2 (5 bases). V was clipped by 5 bases and J by 3 bases, with 14 bases between them. The length of the CDR3 is 14 residues. CDR1 is SEHNR, CDR2 FQNEAQ, per germline (reference sequence). CDR3 loop: CASSLNREFYEQYF. CDR3 in DNA: TGTGCCAGCAGCCTCAACCGGGAATTCTACGAGCAGTACTTC.

The chain is built from TRBV7-2 and TRBJ1-5; D is perhaps TRBD1 (6 bases). Per the germline V gene, CDR1 is SGHTA and CDR2 is FQGNSA. CDR3 length equals 18 residues. Trimming pared 3 bases from V and 3 bases from J, leaving 21 bases between. The CDR3 loop is CASSLNGGRGGHNQPQHF. In nucleotides, the CDR3 is TGTGCCAGCAGCTTGAATGGGGGCCGGGGGGGGCACAATCAGCCCCAGCATTTT.

The V and J genes are TRBV6-6 and TRBJ2-1, with D possibly TRBD2 on 6 matching bases. Per the germline V gene, CDR1 is MNHNY and CDR2 is SVGAGI (reference sequence). The CDR3 is 12 amino acids. V was trimmed by 5 bases and J by 9 bases, leaving 11 bases between them. The CDR3 DNA is TGTGCCAGCAGTACGGGGGAATCTGAGCAGTTCTTC. Amino acid sequence: CASSTGESEQFF.

CDR3 in amino acids: CASSLRGDSNQPQHF. In nucleotides, the CDR3 is TGTGCCAGCAGTTTACGCGGGGATAGCAATCAGCCCCAGCATTTT. The J gene is TRBJ1-5, the V gene TRBV28; D is ambiguous. The ends were cut back, 2 bases at V and 0 bases at J, with 8 bases in the middle. Germline V gene data show CDR1 as MDHEN and CDR2 as SYDVKM. The CDR3 sequence is 15 residues long.

V gene TRBV5-1 combines with J gene TRBJ1-2, with D possibly matching TRBD1 (5 bases). V shed 0 bases and J shed 0 bases, with 21 bases lying between them. Germline V gives CDR1 SGHRS, CDR2 YFSETQ. The length of the CDR3 is 19 residues. Here the CDR3 reads CASSLAQGRRRRANYGYTF. The CDR3 bases are TGCGCCAGCAGCTTGGCCCAGGGACGAAGGAGGAGGGCTAACTATGGCTACACCTTC.

In its sample, this clone was seen a few times. The chain joins TRBV27 to TRBJ2-7, with 12 bases lining up with TRBD2. The CDR3 runs 19 residues. V was clipped by 7 bases and J by 4 bases; unmatched bases: 20. Germline V gene lookup returns CDR1 MNHEY and CDR2 SMNVEV (reference sequence). CDR3 sequence reads: CASIPSLAGGPKSKYEQYF. The CDR3 region has the DNA TGTGCCAGCATCCCCTCTCTAGCGGGAGGGCCGAAGTCTAAATACGAGCAGTACTTC.

This clone was picked up one time. This chain links TRBV7-8 with TRBJ1-1; 7 positions agree with TRBD1. Germline CDR1 reads SGHVS; CDR2 reads FQNEAQ. V shed 1 base and J 2 bases; nucleotides not matched to a gene: 7. The length of the CDR3 is 16 residues. The CDR3 reads CASSLDWRGLNTEAFF. The CDR3 DNA reads as TGTGCCAGCAGCTTAGATTGGAGGGGGCTTAACACTGAAGCTTTCTTT.

The chain combines TRBV6-1 with TRBJ1-4; D may be TRBD1 (6 bases). The CDR3 length is 15 residues. CDR1 and CDR2 (germline): MNHNS, SASEGT. Trimming cost V 1 base and J 0 bases, with 6 bases left between them. As DNA, the CDR3 is TGTGCCAGCAGTGAAGGGACAGCAACTAATGAAAAACTGTTTTTT. It is translated as CASSEGTATNEKLFF.

This chain links TRBV6-6 with TRBJ1-4; D is ambiguous. V dropped 0 bases and J dropped 7 bases, with 12 bases sitting between them. This CDR3 spans 15 amino acids. Germline CDR1 is MNHNY and CDR2 is SVGAGI (reference sequence). For the CDR3, the DNA is TGTGCCAGCAGTTACTCTGTCTATGATAGTGAAAAACTGTTTTTT. Residues: CASSYSVYDSEKLFF.

This clone was seen only once. The chain uses TRBV27 and TRBJ1-1; 7 bases are shared with TRBD1. Germline V gives CDR1 MNHEY, CDR2 SMNVEV (reference sequence). V was clipped by 5 bases and J by 4 bases; unmatched bases: 7. The CDR3 is made up of 14 amino acids. CDR3 residues: CASSRGQLLTEAFF. The CDR3 region has the DNA TGTGCCAGCAGTAGGGGACAGCTGCTCACTGAAGCTTTCTTT.

The CDR3 loop is CASIIKAGFSYEQYF. The CDR3 DNA follows: TGTGCCAGCATCATAAAAGCGGGATTCTCCTACGAGCAGTACTTC. V usage is TRBV5-8 and J usage is TRBJ2-7; the match to TRBD2 covers 7 bases. Trimming cost V 6 bases and J 0 bases; bases outside gene matches: 9. This CDR3 has 15 amino acids. Germline V CDR1 and CDR2: SGHTS, YDEGEE.

J is TRBJ1-5 and V is TRBV28, with 8 bases matching TRBD1. There are 18 residues in the CDR3. Germline-derived CDR1 and CDR2 are MDHEN and SYDVKM. V shed 2 bases, J shed 0 bases, and the junction held 9 bases outside the gene matches. CDR3 nucleotides: TGTGCCAGCAGTTTAGTCCGACGGGACAGGTATAGCAATCAGCCCCAGCATTTT. Translating it yields CASSLVRRDRYSNQPQHF.